These 21 T cell receptor beta chains came from one sample sequenced in a study of T cells in Graves' hyperthyroidism and ophthalmopathy. RNA transcripts gave rise to amplified TCR beta CDR3 regions. A first-round RT-PCR of the TCR CDR3 used the HTBI primer set. TCRdb passed the multiplex PCR reads through MiXCR, listing each CDR3 protein once. The table shows about 480,000 distinct CDR3 sequences, with roughly an eighth occurring only once. The sequenced material came from blood. These receptors originate from a woman aged 18-29 years with Graves' hyperthyroidism.

The chain has TRBV25-1 and TRBJ2-7; 8 nucleotides match TRBD1. With 4 bases clipped from V and 4 bases from J, the junction kept 6 bases outside the gene matches. Germline V gene sequence: CDR1 MGHDK, CDR2 SYGVNS. This CDR3 spans 14 amino acids. CDR3 amino acids: CASSVDRAPYEQYF. The CDR3 DNA is TGTGCCAGCAGTGTGGACAGGGCCCCGTACGAGCAGTACTTC.

In its sample, this clonotype was seen many times. CDR3: CASSQHDGPYGYTF. CDR3 in DNA: TGTGCCAGCAGCCAACATGACGGACCATATGGCTACACCTTC. This sequence joins TRBV14 and TRBJ1-2; no firm D call. This CDR3 contains 14 residues. Trimming shortened V by 2 bases and J by 5 bases, and 12 bases separated the two germline ends. The germline V gene has CDR1 SGHDN and CDR2 FVKESK.

The sample holds many counts of this clonotype. The chain uses TRBV9 and TRBJ1-1, with TRBD1 identical over 7 bases. In germline, CDR1 is SGDLS, CDR2 YYNGEE. The CDR3 is 15 residues long. V was pared by 3 bases and J by 0 bases, with 5 bases of the junction left unmatched. The CDR3 nucleotides read TGTGCCAGCAGCGACCCGACAGGGATGAACACTGAAGCTTTCTTT. It codes for CASSDPTGMNTEAFF.

This clonotype has more than one count but fewer than ten. Just one base apart from a much larger clone, this may be a read error. The CDR3 does not close with the conserved phenylalanine or tryptophan, likely indicating a read error. The V gene is TRBV12-3 or TRBV12-4, the J gene TRBJ2-7; 7 positions match TRBD2. Trimming at V came to 7 bases and at J to 2 bases, leaving 2 bases not matched to a gene. The CDR3 length is 12 residues. The CDR3 loop reads CASKRETYEQYL. The CDR3 DNA follows: TGTGCCAGCAAGCGGGAAACCTACGAGCAGTACCTC.

This chain connects TRBV19 to TRBJ1-1; no clear D. The CDR3 runs to 13 residues. Trimming shortened V by 7 bases and J by 4 bases, and 13 bases separated the two germline ends. Per the germline V gene, CDR1 is LNHDA and CDR2 is SQIVND (reference sequence). The CDR3 reads CASNFERSTEAFF. In nucleotides, the CDR3 is TGTGCCAGTAATTTTGAACGATCCACTGAAGCTTTCTTT.

To note about this clonotype: Relative to the germline gene, one junction end is altered; a read error may explain this. V is TRBV10-1 and J is TRBJ2-3, with TRBD2 matching over 9 bases. The CDR3 is 20 amino acids. In germline, CDR1 is WNHNN, CDR2 SYGVQD (reference sequence). CDR3 protein: CVSSESKLTTLAGRTDTQYF. As DNA, the CDR3 is TGCGTCAGCAGTGAATCTAAGCTTACTACGCTAGCGGGACGCACAGATACGCAGTATTTT.

This clonotype was seen a few times. The CDR3 sequence: CSVGEGATYEQYF. The CDR3 nucleotides are TGCAGCGTTGGGGAGGGGGCAACCTACGAGCAGTACTTC. The chain couples TRBV29-1 to TRBJ2-7; D possibly matches TRBD1 or TRBD2 (7 bases each). Germline lookup yields CDR1 SQVTM and CDR2 ANQGSEA. V lost 4 bases and J lost 2, with 12 bases in between. The CDR3 is 13 amino acids.

The V call is TRBV20-1, the J call TRBJ2-3; 9 positions agree with TRBD2. Germline CDR1 and CDR2: DFQATT and SNEGSKA (reference sequence). CDR3 length equals 17 residues. The V segment lost 3 bases and the J segment 5 bases; nucleotides outside the gene matches: 15. CDR3 DNA sequence: TGCAGTGCTAGTCGAGCTAGCGGGGCAAAGACCGGAGATACGCAGTATTTT. Translation gives CSASRASGAKTGDTQYF.

This clonotype was seen a handful of times. This chain links TRBV6-5 with TRBJ1-5; D ambiguous. Trimming cost V 2 bases and J 7 bases, with 6 bases left between them. The CDR3 runs to 12 residues. In germline, CDR1 is MNHEY, CDR2 SVGAGI. The CDR3 DNA is TGTGCCAGCAGTTACCGGAGACAGCCCCAGCATTTT. Protein product: CASSYRRQPQHF.

This clonotype came up a few times. V is TRBV10-3 and J is TRBJ2-1, with 8 bases matching TRBD2. The germline gives CDR1 ENHRY, CDR2 SYGVKD. This CDR3 spans 14 amino acids. V lost 6 bases, J lost 9 bases, and 10 bases stayed unmatched. The CDR3 sequence: CAIRGSGNAGEQFF. CDR3 DNA: TGTGCCATCAGAGGTAGCGGGAATGCGGGTGAGCAGTTCTTC.

Many counts were recorded for this clonotype. The chain is built from TRBV6-2 or TRBV6-3 and TRBJ2-7; weak D call: TRBD1 (6 bases). Trimming stripped 6 bases from V and 3 bases from J, with 12 bases between. Germline V lookup: CDR1 MNHEY, CDR2 SVGEGT. This CDR3 comprises 13 residues. CDR3 in DNA: TGTGCCAGCAGCCCCGGACAGAACTACGAGCAGTACGTC. Its translation is CASSPGQNYEQYV.

In its sample, this clonotype was seen many times. The DNA of the CDR3 is TGTGCCAGCAGCAACAACAGGGGAGCGCTCTACGAGCAGTACTTC. Its protein is CASSNNRGALYEQYF. V gene TRBV11-3 combines with J gene TRBJ2-7; TRBD1 matches at 7 bases. The CDR3 contains 15 residues. Germline CDR1 reads SGHNT; CDR2 reads YENEEA. The junction had 10 bases not matched to a gene; V was cut back by 5 bases and J by 3 bases.

This chain joins TRBV12-5 and TRBJ1-1; the D is unclear. CDR1 is LGHNT, CDR2 FRNRAP, per germline. The CDR3 is 11 amino acids. V lost 3 bases to trimming and J lost 11 bases, with 10 bases between them. CDR3 in DNA: TGTGCTAGTGGTTTAGAAGGGCTCGCTTTCTTT. It yields the protein CASGLEGLAFF.

A few counts support this clonotype. This sequence joins TRBV19 and TRBJ2-1, with 9 bases fitting TRBD2. CDR3 length equals 13 residues. Germline V gene sequence: CDR1 LNHDA, CDR2 SQIVND (reference sequence). V dropped 4 bases and J dropped 10; count of bases not matched to a gene: 5. The CDR3 region is CASSNAGGREQFF. The CDR3 DNA follows: TGTGCCAGTAGTAATGCGGGAGGGCGGGAGCAGTTCTTC.

The table lists this clonotype with many counts. The chain joins TRBV7-9 to TRBJ2-7; 9 bases match TRBD1. This CDR3 is built from 13 residues. The germline V gene has CDR1 SEHNR and CDR2 FQNEAQ (reference sequence). J gave up 6 bases and V 3 bases, and 3 bases lay outside the gene matches. In DNA form, the CDR3 reads TGTGCCAGCAGCTTTACAGGGGGCGGCGAGCAGTACGTC. This translates into CASSFTGGGEQYV.

Many counts were recorded for this clonotype. CDR3 DNA: TGTGCCAGCAGCTTAGGACTAGCGGGAGGGCCACGGAATGAGCAGTTCTTC. Translating it yields CASSLGLAGGPRNEQFF. V and J are TRBV11-3 and TRBJ2-1; 14 bases line up with TRBD2. Germline CDR1 reads SGHNT; CDR2 reads YENEEA. V shed 1 base, J shed 7 bases, and the junction held 6 bases outside the gene matches. The CDR3 consists of 17 residues. Full variable domain (rest looked up from reference TRBV11-3 and TRBJ2-1): EAGVVQSPRYKIIEKKQPVAFWCNPISGHNTLYWYLQNLGQGPELLIRYENEEAVDDSQLPKDRFSAERLKGVDSTLKIQPAELGDSAVYLCASSLGLAGGPRNEQFFGPGTRLTVL.

This clonotype was observed at least ten times. The gene calls are TRBV7-9 and TRBJ1-1; maybe TRBD1 (5 bases). V was pared by 3 bases and J by 4 bases, with 12 bases between. In germline, CDR1 is SEHNR, CDR2 FQNEAQ (reference sequence). The CDR3 sequence is 14 residues long. The DNA for the CDR3 is TGTGCCAGCAGCTTCACCCGGGACCCCACTGAAGCTTTCTTT. This sequence encodes CASSFTRDPTEAFF.

The gene calls are TRBV20-1 and TRBJ2-7; TRBD1 aligns across 8 bases. The CDR3 runs 16 residues. The V and J ends lost 0 bases and 3 bases, in that order; junction bases with no gene match: 10. In germline, CDR1 is DFQATT, CDR2 SNEGSKA (reference sequence). The CDR3 protein is CSARDLTGDVDYEQYF. The CDR3 DNA follows: TGCAGTGCTAGAGATCTGACAGGGGACGTGGACTACGAGCAGTACTTC.

This clonotype was seen repeatedly, ten times or more. The chain has TRBV6-1 and TRBJ2-3; D is undetermined. Deletions cut 5 bases from V and 2 bases from J, with 11 bases between. The CDR3 length is 14 residues. Germline V gives CDR1 MNHNS, CDR2 SASEGT. CDR3 sequence (DNA): TGTGCCAGCAGTCTTGACCATTTCACAGATACGCAGTATTTT. Translating gives CASSLDHFTDTQYF.

This clonotype has a handful of counts. The chain couples TRBV20-1 to TRBJ1-3, with unresolved D. The CDR3 is 19 amino acids. V was cut by 0 bases and J by 0 bases, with 21 bases left in between. Germline V lookup: CDR1 DFQATT, CDR2 SNEGSKA (reference sequence). CDR3 in amino acids: CSARDLALGWGYSGNTIYF. The CDR3 DNA follows: TGCAGTGCTAGAGATCTCGCACTTGGTTGGGGATACTCTGGAAACACCATATATTTT.

This clonotype was picked up a small number of times. The chain joins TRBV20-1 to TRBJ2-1, with TRBD2 matching over 8 bases. This CDR3 has 14 residues. CDR1 and CDR2 from the germline V gene are DFQATT and SNEGSKA (reference sequence). The V segment lost 4 bases and the J segment 0 bases; nucleotides outside the gene matches: 2. As DNA, the CDR3 is TGCAGTGCTATAAGCGGGAGCTCCTACAATGAGCAGTTCTTC. Encoded protein: CSAISGSSYNEQFF.